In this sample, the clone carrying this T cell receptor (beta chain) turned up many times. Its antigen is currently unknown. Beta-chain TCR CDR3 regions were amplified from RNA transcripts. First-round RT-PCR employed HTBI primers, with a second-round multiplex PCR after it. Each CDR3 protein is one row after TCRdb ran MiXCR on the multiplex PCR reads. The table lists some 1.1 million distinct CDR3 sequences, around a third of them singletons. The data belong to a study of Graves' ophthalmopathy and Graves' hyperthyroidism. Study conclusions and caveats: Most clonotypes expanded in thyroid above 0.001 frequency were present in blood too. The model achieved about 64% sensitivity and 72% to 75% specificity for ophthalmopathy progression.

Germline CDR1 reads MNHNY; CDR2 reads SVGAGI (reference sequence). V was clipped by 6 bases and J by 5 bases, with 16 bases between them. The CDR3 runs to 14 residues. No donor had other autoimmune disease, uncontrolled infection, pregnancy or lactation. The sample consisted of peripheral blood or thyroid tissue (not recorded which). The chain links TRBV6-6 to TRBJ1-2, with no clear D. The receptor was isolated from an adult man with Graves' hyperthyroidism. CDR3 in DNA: TGTGCCAGCAGCTCTCCCCCCTCCCGTTATGGCTACACCTTC. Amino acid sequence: CASSSPPSRYGYTF.